Below, 4 T cell receptor beta chains from the same sample are listed, as sequenced in a study of OX40 agonist ivuxolimab in advanced cancers. The table came from immunoSEQ multiplex PCR; TCRdb's copy has only in-frame clones and leaves some out. The sample lists some 130,000 clones, 75% to 90% occurring once. The source was CD4+ or CD8+ T cells sorted from blood, collected in a trial of the OX40 agonist ivuxolimab. These receptor sequences come from an adult with an advanced solid tumor such as melanoma, head and neck, liver or kidney cancer.

The V call is TRBV6-5, the J call TRBJ2-7; 7 bases agree with TRBD2. The V gene's germline CDR1 is MNHEY and CDR2 SVGAGI. The junction had 11 bases not matched to a gene; V was cut back by 4 bases and J by 5 bases. This CDR3 region has 15 residues. The CDR3 region is CASSSPPGGKDEQYF. The CDR3 DNA follows: TGTGCCAGCAGTTCCCCACCGGGGGGTAAAGACGAGCAGTACTTC.

The chain links TRBV19 to TRBJ2-7; D tentatively fits TRBD1 or TRBD2 (5 bases each). The V gene's germline CDR1 is LNHDA and CDR2 SQIVND (reference sequence). This CDR3 is 15 amino acids long. The V gene lost 0 bases and the J gene lost 2 bases, with 11 bases spanning the gap. DNA for the CDR3: TGTGCCAGTAGTATAGAGCCAGGGACGGCCTACGAGCAGTACTTC. It specifies CASSIEPGTAYEQYF.

This clone was seen a handful of times. This chain uses TRBV27 with TRBJ1-6; the D is unclear. The CDR3 has 16 residues. With 3 bases removed from V and 8 bases from J, the gap between germline ends came to 17 bases. CDR1 MNHEY and CDR2 SMNVEV come from the germline V gene (reference sequence). The CDR3 here is CASSFSLHGRDSPLHF. Written as DNA, the CDR3 is TGTGCCAGCAGTTTTAGCCTCCACGGGCGTGATTCACCCCTCCACTTT.

The CDR3 DNA reads as TGTGCCAGTAGTATTCCGGTAAGCGGAAACACTGAAGCTTTCTTT. It encodes CASSIPVSGNTEAFF. This chain connects TRBV19 to TRBJ1-1; D unclear. The V end lost 3 bases, the J end lost 2 bases, and 13 bases lay between the germline ends. This CDR3 contains 15 residues. The germline CDR1 and CDR2 sequences are LNHDA and SQIVND (reference sequence).